The present entry profiles one T cell receptor (beta chain) with its context. Antigen: not known. V dropped 0 bases and J dropped 5 bases, with 6 bases sitting between them. Per the germline V gene, CDR1 is SGHRS and CDR2 is YFSETQ. This CDR3 is built from 13 residues. The 120-subject validation cohort, separate from the approximately 670-subject first cohort, included the donors. This specimen comes from a study of cytomegalovirus exposure and HLA in healthy donors. Study-wide points: According to the study, 150 to 200 TCR beta chains were cytomegalovirus-associated. As was reported, the classifier diagnosed cytomegalovirus status with high specificity and sensitivity.

Sequencing used immunoSEQ multiplex PCR; TCRdb keeps in-frame clones, though not all of them. The top ten hold roughly 2.5% of the sample, which has approximately 220,000 clones, 80% to 90% seen once. Sequencing was carried out using PBMCs. The chain carries TRBV5-1 and TRBJ2-1; D gene uncertain. This sequence originates from a young man in good health and CMV-seronegative. This CDR3 is CASSLANNNEQFF. As DNA, the CDR3 is TGCGCCAGCAGCTTGGCCAACAACAATGAGCAGTTCTTC.